A single sample gave rise to the 32 T cell receptor beta chains below, sequenced in a study of vaccination and CD4 T cells after COVID-19. Researchers used the Oncomine TCR Beta short-read assay to sequence DNA from cultured CD4+ T cells. Each CDR3 protein is one row after TCRdb ran MiXCR on the PCR reads. The repertoire has some 26,000 distinct CDR3 sequences, around 66% of them found once; the top ten carry roughly 15%. Regarding treatment: approximately 11-day PBMC culture with coronavirus spike peptide pools or control peptides (ViraFEST assay). These receptors have no identified antigens. The material sequenced was CD4+ T cells from blood, cultured in vitro, taken after SARS-CoV-2 vaccination. These TCRs come from a human donor who received a COVID-19 vaccine.

The J gene is TRBJ2-7, the V gene TRBV21-1; the table names TRBD1, a call not compared with the DNA. TRBV21-1 is classified as a pseudogene. The CDR3 sequence is 17 residues long. CDR3 amino acids: CASTPPGGTGFGYEQYF. DNA of the CDR3: TGTGCCAGCACCCCCCCAGGAGGGACAGGGTTCGGTTACGAGCAGTACTTC.

The CDR3 region is CASSPQLNQPQHF. CDR3 sequence (DNA): TGTGCCAGCTCACCACAGTTAAATCAGCCCCAGCATTTT. The chain recombines TRBV18 with TRBJ1-5; D is uncertain. Germline CDR1 KGHSH, CDR2 LQKENI. The CDR3 sequence is 13 residues long. V was pared by 1 base and J by 4 bases, with 5 bases between.

The chain combines TRBV6-4 with TRBJ2-1; D gene uncertain. V was clipped by 6 bases and J by 1 base, with 13 bases between them. Germline V gives CDR1 MRHNA, CDR2 SNTAGT. The CDR3 covers 15 residues. The CDR3 DNA sequence: TGTGCCAGCAGCGTCTCGCCCACTTCCTACAATGAGCAGTTCTTC. As protein: CASSVSPTSYNEQFF.

The chain employs TRBV6-1 and TRBJ2-1; D ambiguous. The CDR3 sequence is 11 residues long. The V end was cut by 4 bases, the J end by 7 bases, with 5 bases between. Germline lookup yields CDR1 MNHNS and CDR2 SASEGT. The CDR3, as DNA: TGTGCCAGCAGTGCGACGAATGAGCAGTTCTTC. As protein: CASSATNEQFF.

DNA of the CDR3: TGTGCCAGTAGTATGGGATATGGCAATCAGCCCCAGCATTTT. Protein sequence: CASSMGYGNQPQHF. This chain joins TRBV19 and TRBJ1-5, with D hard to call. Looked up from germline, CDR1 is LNHDA and CDR2 is SQIVND (reference sequence). Trimming took 3 bases from V and 2 from J, leaving 8 bases between them. The CDR3 length is 14 residues. Based on the CDR3 plus reference TRBV19 and TRBJ1-5, the full variable domain is DGGITQSPKYLFRKEGQNVTLSCEQNLNHDAMYWYRQDPGQGLRLIYYSQIVNDFQKGDIAEGYSVSREKKESFPLTVTSAQKNPTAFYLCASSMGYGNQPQHFGDGTRLSIL.

The V and J genes are TRBV20-1 and TRBJ2-1; D is undetermined. The V and J ends lost 0 bases and 5 bases respectively, with 8 bases between them. The CDR3 extends over 13 amino acids. Looked up from germline, CDR1 is DFQATT and CDR2 is SNEGSKA (reference sequence). The CDR3 region is CSARDHPDNEQFF. In DNA form, the CDR3 reads TGCAGTGCTAGAGATCACCCGGACAATGAGCAGTTCTTC.

V usage is TRBV18 and J usage is TRBJ2-3, with 9 bases aligning to TRBD1. Germline assignment: CDR1 KGHSH and CDR2 LQKENI. CDR3 length equals 16 residues. Trimming took 3 bases from V and 0 from J; bases not matched to a gene: 4. This chain's CDR3 is CASSPLQGASTDTQYF. The CDR3 DNA follows: TGTGCCAGCTCACCGCTACAGGGGGCGAGCACAGATACGCAGTATTTT.

The table lists this clonotype with a few counts. The chain carries TRBV7-3 and TRBJ2-3; no reliable D call. The CDR3 is 15 amino acids. V lost 2 bases to trimming and J lost 0 bases, with 9 bases between them. The germline CDR1 and CDR2 sequences are SGHTA and FQGTGA. The CDR3 region is CASSLAATSTDTQYF. The CDR3, as DNA: TGTGCCAGCAGCTTAGCAGCTACTAGCACAGATACGCAGTATTTT.

This chain uses TRBV12-3 or TRBV12-4 with TRBJ2-3; no clear D. V lost 5 bases, J lost 7 bases, and 10 bases lay in between. CDR3 size: 12 residues. CDR3 sequence (DNA): TGTGCCAGCAGTCTCCGTGTCTATACGCAGTATTTT. It specifies CASSLRVYTQYF.

This clonotype was observed a few times. The V call is TRBV20-1, the J call TRBJ2-1; maybe TRBD2 (6 bases). The V gene lost 6 bases and the J gene lost 0 bases, with 12 bases spanning the gap. The CDR3 runs to 14 residues. The germline CDR1 and CDR2 sequences are DFQATT and SNEGSKA (reference sequence). This CDR3 is CSADTSYSYNEQFF. The CDR3 DNA follows: TGCAGTGCGGATACTAGCTACTCCTACAATGAGCAGTTCTTC.

This clonotype was observed a handful of times. The chain combines TRBV30 with TRBJ1-5, with a weak D call TRBD1 (6 bases). The CDR3 consists of 13 residues. Germline CDR1 is GTSNPN and CDR2 is SVGIG (reference sequence). V was shortened by 5 bases and J by 1 base, with 9 bases between the two germline ends. CDR3 sequence (DNA): TGTGCCTGGGCGGACAGAAGCAATCAGCCCCAGCATTTT. Translation gives CAWADRSNQPQHF.

This sequence joins TRBV10-3 and TRBJ2-7, with D possibly TRBD1 on 6 matching bases. The CDR3 runs 14 residues. Germline-derived CDR1 and CDR2 are ENHRY and SYGVKD. With 10 bases removed from V and 0 bases from J, the gap between germline ends came to 16 bases. DNA of the CDR3: TGTGCCACGGGCTCCAGGGGCTTCTCCTACGAGCAGTACTTC. Encoded protein: CATGSRGFSYEQYF.

The chain recombines TRBV21-1 with TRBJ1-2. TRBV21-1 is noted as a pseudogene. This CDR3 region has 12 residues. CDR3 sequence reads: CASSKEVYGYTF. As DNA, the CDR3 is TGTGCCAGCAGCAAAGAGGTCTACGGCTACACCTTC.

This clonotype was counted a single time. The V call is TRBV5-1, the J call TRBJ2-3, with D maybe TRBD1 (6 bases). The length of the CDR3 is 15 residues. V lost 2 bases and J 2 bases, leaving 12 bases between the germline ends. Germline lookup yields CDR1 SGHRS and CDR2 YFSETQ. The CDR3 protein is CASSFLGGTTDTQYF. The CDR3 DNA reads TGCGCCAGCAGCTTCCTAGGGGGAACCACAGATACGCAGTATTTT.

The rearrangement joins TRBV19 to TRBJ1-3; no clear D gene. The CDR3 is 14 residues long. With 11 bases removed from V and 0 bases from J, the gap between germline ends came to 14 bases. The germline V gene has CDR1 LNHDA and CDR2 SQIVND (reference sequence). In nucleotides, the CDR3 is TGTGCCGGTTCGGACGGGCCCTCTGGAAACACCATATATTTT. Its protein product is CAGSDGPSGNTIYF. Combining the CDR3 with reference TRBV19 and TRBJ1-3 gives the whole variable domain DGGITQSPKYLFRKEGQNVTLSCEQNLNHDAMYWYRQDPGQGLRLIYYSQIVNDFQKGDIAEGYSVSREKKESFPLTVTSAQKNPTAFYLCAGSDGPSGNTIYFGEGSWLTVV.

The chain carries TRBV20-1 and TRBJ2-2; D remains ambiguous. Germline assignment: CDR1 DFQATT and CDR2 SNEGSKA (reference sequence). Trimming pared 1 base from V and 0 bases from J, leaving 9 bases between. The CDR3 covers 15 residues. Here the CDR3 DNA reads TGCAGTGCTAGAGTGGCAGGCGCGAACACCGGGGAGCTGTTTTTT. Translation: CSARVAGANTGELFF.

The chain uses TRBV5-4 and TRBJ1-2; TRBD1 is a possible D gene (6 bases). The CDR3 is 15 residues long. Germline CDR1 reads SGHNT; CDR2 reads YYREEE (reference sequence). V dropped 4 bases and J dropped 8 bases, with 21 bases sitting between them. The CDR3 here is CASSGGGHIQEGYTF. CDR3 DNA sequence: TGTGCCAGCAGCGGGGGGGGACACATTCAGGAGGGCTACACCTTC.

The V call is TRBV12-3 or TRBV12-4, the J call TRBJ1-1, with 8 bases matching TRBD1. The CDR3 has 14 amino acids. V lost 5 bases to trimming and J lost 7 bases; unmatched junction nucleotides: 9. CDR3 region: CASSPGGGTGEAFF. CDR3 bases: TGTGCCAGCAGTCCGGGAGGTGGGACAGGTGAAGCTTTCTTT.

The chain is built from TRBV10-2 and TRBJ1-2, with TRBD1 as a possible D gene (5 bases). The CDR3 has 16 amino acids. V was pared by 2 bases and J by 5 bases, with 18 bases between. CDR1 is WSHSY and CDR2 is SAAADI in the germline V gene. The CDR3 DNA follows: TGCGCCAGCAGTGAGCCGGCACAGGCTCGAGTATATGGCTACACCTTC. Protein product: CASSEPAQARVYGYTF.

The chain joins TRBV30 to TRBJ2-2; D remains unclear. V lost 2 bases and J 7 bases, leaving 14 bases between the germline ends. CDR1 and CDR2 (germline): GTSNPN, SVGIG (reference sequence). This CDR3 has 14 amino acids. The CDR3 bases are TGTGCCTGGAGTTTCCACCGGCTTAACGGGGAGCTGTTTTTT. It codes for CAWSFHRLNGELFF.

The chain joins TRBV30 to TRBJ2-5, with D tentatively TRBD2 (6 bases). This CDR3 has 14 amino acids. Germline CDR1 reads GTSNPN; CDR2 reads SVGIG (reference sequence). With 0 bases removed from V and 2 bases from J, the gap between germline ends came to 10 bases. CDR3 in DNA: TGTGCCTGGAGTGTACTACGGGGGCAAGAGACCCAGTACTTC. Residues: CAWSVLRGQETQYF.

This clonotype was picked up a small number of times. The chain uses TRBV19 and TRBJ1-2; possible D gene TRBD1, 5 bases. Germline lookup yields CDR1 LNHDA and CDR2 SQIVND (reference sequence). V was clipped by 4 bases and J by 5 bases, with 17 bases between them. The CDR3 length is 15 residues. The CDR3 spells CASSTGTGRYYGYTF. The CDR3 DNA is TGTGCCAGTAGTACCGGGACGGGTAGATATTATGGCTACACCTTC.

The chain recombines TRBV24-1 with TRBJ2-5, with D perhaps TRBD2 (5 bases). Between the trimmed V and J ends, which lost 1 base and 5 bases, there was a span of 10 bases. The CDR3 length is 14 residues. The germline CDR1 and CDR2 sequences are KGHDR and SFDVKD. The CDR3: CATSDFRDRETQYF. DNA of the CDR3: TGTGCCACCAGTGATTTTCGGGATCGGGAGACCCAGTACTTC.

The chain is built from TRBV2 and TRBJ2-1; 8 bases line up with TRBD2. The length of the CDR3 is 17 residues. The ends lost 4 bases at V and 0 bases at J; junction bases unmatched: 8. The germline gives CDR1 SNHLY, CDR2 FYNNEI. The CDR3 spells CASSGVAGLGSYNEQFF. The CDR3 bases are TGTGCCAGCAGTGGAGTAGCGGGACTAGGCTCCTACAATGAGCAGTTCTTC.

The chain uses TRBV6-1 and TRBJ1-2, with a possible D match to TRBD1 (6 bases). The CDR3 has 13 residues. Germline CDR1 and CDR2: MNHNS and SASEGT. V lost 5 bases and J 4 bases, leaving 11 bases between the germline ends. CDR3 in DNA: TGTGCCAGCAGTCCCCCAGGGGTCTATGGCTACACCTTC. It translates to CASSPPGVYGYTF.

The chain recombines TRBV20-1 with TRBJ1-2; 9 nucleotides align to TRBD1. CDR3 length equals 15 residues. Losses at the gene ends were 5 bases for V and 6 bases for J; bases not matched to a gene: 13. Germline V lookup: CDR1 DFQATT, CDR2 SNEGSKA (reference sequence). The CDR3 is CSAAKGTGLRNGYTF. The DNA for the CDR3 is TGCAGTGCTGCGAAAGGGACAGGGCTCCGAAATGGCTACACCTTC.

This sequence joins TRBV15 and TRBJ2-5; 8 bases are shared with TRBD1. Germline V gene sequence: CDR1 LNHNV, CDR2 YYDKDF (reference sequence). The CDR3 runs 14 residues. J lost 7 bases, V lost 4 bases, and 8 bases had no gene match. CDR3 amino acids: CATSTRTGSGTQYF. The CDR3 DNA reads TGTGCCACCAGCACCAGGACAGGGAGTGGGACCCAGTACTTC. The whole variable domain, filled in from reference TRBV15 and TRBJ2-5, reads DAMVIQNPRYQVTQFGKPVTLSCSQTLNHNVMYWYQQKSSQAPKLLFHYYDKDFNNEADTPDNFQSRRPNTSFCFLDIRSPGLGDTAMYLCATSTRTGSGTQYFGPGTRLLVL.

This rearrangement joins TRBV20-1 to TRBJ2-3, with a tentative D call TRBD2 (5 bases). Per the germline V gene, CDR1 is DFQATT and CDR2 is SNEGSKA (reference sequence). The CDR3 totals 15 residues. The V end lost 5 bases, the J end lost 0 bases, and 15 bases lay between the germline ends. As DNA, the CDR3 is TGCAGTGCTGGATTATCGGGGTTTAGCACAGATACGCAGTATTTT. Protein: CSAGLSGFSTDTQYF.

The V gene is TRBV11-3, the J gene TRBJ1-5; D possibly corresponds to TRBD1 (6 bases). The V end lost 5 bases, the J end lost 9 bases, and 23 bases lay between the germline ends. The CDR3 is 16 residues long. The V gene's germline CDR1 is SGHNT and CDR2 YENEEA. This chain's CDR3 is CASSIPDGQCCSPQHF. The CDR3, as DNA: TGTGCCAGCAGCATTCCCGACGGACAGTGCTGTTCGCCCCAGCATTTT.

This sequence joins TRBV6-5 and TRBJ2-3, with D uncertain. V lost 3 bases to trimming and J lost 6 bases, with 10 bases between them. CDR1 MNHEY and CDR2 SVGAGI come from the germline V gene. The CDR3 contains 13 residues. The CDR3 loop is CASSYSGRDTQYF. CDR3 DNA: TGTGCCAGCAGTTATTCAGGCAGGGATACGCAGTATTTT.

The sample holds a few counts of this clonotype. V and J are TRBV6-5 and TRBJ1-5, with D tentatively TRBD1 (6 bases). Trimming took 7 bases from V and 7 from J, leaving 23 bases between them. The V gene's germline CDR1 is MNHEY and CDR2 SVGAGI. This CDR3 is 16 amino acids long. CDR3 protein: CASIHSQGSRGQPQHF. DNA of the CDR3: TGTGCCAGCATTCACTCTCAGGGGTCGAGGGGACAGCCCCAGCATTTT.

The chain employs TRBV19 and TRBJ1-5, with TRBD1 identical over 7 bases. J was trimmed by 6 bases and V by 1 base; bases with no gene match: 9. The germline V gene encodes CDR1 LNHDA and CDR2 SQIVND (reference sequence). This CDR3 spans 16 amino acids. In DNA form, the CDR3 reads TGTGCCAGTAGTATAGGAAAGACAGGGCAAGGTCAGCCCCAGCATTTT. Its translation: CASSIGKTGQGQPQHF.